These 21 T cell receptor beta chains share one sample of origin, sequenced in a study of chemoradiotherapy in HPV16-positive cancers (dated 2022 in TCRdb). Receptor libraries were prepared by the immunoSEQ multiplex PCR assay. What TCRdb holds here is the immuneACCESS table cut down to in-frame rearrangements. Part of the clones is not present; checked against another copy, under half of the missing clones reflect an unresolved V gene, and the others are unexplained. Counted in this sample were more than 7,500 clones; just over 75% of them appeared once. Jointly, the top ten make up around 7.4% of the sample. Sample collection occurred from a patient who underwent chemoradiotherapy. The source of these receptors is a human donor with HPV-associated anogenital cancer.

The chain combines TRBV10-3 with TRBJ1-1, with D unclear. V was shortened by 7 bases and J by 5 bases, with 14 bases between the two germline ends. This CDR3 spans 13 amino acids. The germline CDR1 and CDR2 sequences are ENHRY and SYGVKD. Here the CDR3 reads CAINTREETEAFF. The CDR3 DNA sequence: TGTGCCATCAATACAAGGGAGGAAACTGAAGCTTTCTTT.

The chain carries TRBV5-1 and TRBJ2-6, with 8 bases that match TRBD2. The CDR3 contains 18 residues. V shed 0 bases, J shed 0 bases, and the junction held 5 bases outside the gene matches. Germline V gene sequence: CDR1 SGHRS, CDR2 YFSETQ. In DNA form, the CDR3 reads TGCGCCAGCAGCTTGGGAGCGGGAGTTTCCTCTGGGGCCAACGTCCTGACTTTC. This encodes CASSLGAGVSSGANVLTF.

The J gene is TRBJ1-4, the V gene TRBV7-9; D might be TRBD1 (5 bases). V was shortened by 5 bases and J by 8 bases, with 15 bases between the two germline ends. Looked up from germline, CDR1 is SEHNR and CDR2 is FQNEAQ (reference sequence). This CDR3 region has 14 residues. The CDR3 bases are TGTGCCAGCAGCCTCCGCGGGGGGGACGAAAAACTGTTTTTT. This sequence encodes CASSLRGGDEKLFF.

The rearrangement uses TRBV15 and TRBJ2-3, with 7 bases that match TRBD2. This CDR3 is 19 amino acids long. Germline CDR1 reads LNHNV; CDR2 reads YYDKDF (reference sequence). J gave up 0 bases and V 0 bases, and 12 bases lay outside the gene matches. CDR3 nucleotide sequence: TGTGCCACCAGCAGAGAGCGAGGACTAGGAACCTCTAGCACAGATACGCAGTATTTT. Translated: CATSRERGLGTSSTDTQYF.

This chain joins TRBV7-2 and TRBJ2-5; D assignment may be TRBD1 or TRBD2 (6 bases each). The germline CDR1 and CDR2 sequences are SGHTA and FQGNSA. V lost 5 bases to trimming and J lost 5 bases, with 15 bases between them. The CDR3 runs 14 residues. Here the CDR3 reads CASSPQGTLETQYF. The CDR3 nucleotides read TGTGCCAGCAGCCCTCAGGGGACTCTGGAGACCCAGTACTTC.

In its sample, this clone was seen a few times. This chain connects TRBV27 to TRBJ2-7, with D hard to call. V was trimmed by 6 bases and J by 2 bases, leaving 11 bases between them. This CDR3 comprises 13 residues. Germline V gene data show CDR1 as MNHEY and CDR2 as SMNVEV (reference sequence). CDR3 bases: TGTGCCAGCAGCCCGGTAGGAACCTACGAGCAGTACTTC. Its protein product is CASSPVGTYEQYF.

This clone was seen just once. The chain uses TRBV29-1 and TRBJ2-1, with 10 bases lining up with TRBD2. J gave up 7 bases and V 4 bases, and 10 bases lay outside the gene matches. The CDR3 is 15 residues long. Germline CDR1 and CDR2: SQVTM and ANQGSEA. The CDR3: CSVVFLAGVGNEQFF. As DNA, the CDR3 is TGCAGCGTTGTTTTCCTAGCGGGAGTCGGGAATGAGCAGTTCTTC.

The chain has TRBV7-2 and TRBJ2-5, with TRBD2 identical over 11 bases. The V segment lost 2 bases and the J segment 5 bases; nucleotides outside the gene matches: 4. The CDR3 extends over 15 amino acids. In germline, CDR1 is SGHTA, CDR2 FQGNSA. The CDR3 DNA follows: TGTGCCAGCAGCTTAAGTAGCGGGGGGGCCGAGACCCAGTACTTC. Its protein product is CASSLSSGGAETQYF.

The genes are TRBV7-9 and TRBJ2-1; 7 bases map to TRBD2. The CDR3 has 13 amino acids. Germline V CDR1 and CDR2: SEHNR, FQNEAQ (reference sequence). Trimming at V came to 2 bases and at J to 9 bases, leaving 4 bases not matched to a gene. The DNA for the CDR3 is TGTGCCAGCAGCTTATACGGGGAGGGTGAGCAGTTCTTC. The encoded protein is CASSLYGEGEQFF. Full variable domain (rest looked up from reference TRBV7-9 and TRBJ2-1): DTGVSQNPRHKITKRGQNVTFRCDPISEHNRLYWYRQTLGQGPEFLTYFQNEAQLEKSRLLSDRFSAERPKGSFSTLEIQRTEQGDSAMYLCASSLYGEGEQFFGPGTRLTVL.

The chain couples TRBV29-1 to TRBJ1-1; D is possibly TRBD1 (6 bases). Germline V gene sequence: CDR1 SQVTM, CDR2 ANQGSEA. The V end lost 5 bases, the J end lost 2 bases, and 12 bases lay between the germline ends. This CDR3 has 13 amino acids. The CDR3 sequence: CSVTTGTNTEAFF. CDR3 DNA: TGCAGCGTTACCACAGGGACCAACACTGAAGCTTTCTTT. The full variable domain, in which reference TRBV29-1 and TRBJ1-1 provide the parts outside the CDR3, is SAVISQKPSRDICQRGTSLTIQCQVDSQVTMMFWYRQQPGQSLTLIATANQGSEATYESGFVIDKFPISRPNLTFSTLTVSNMSPEDSSIYLCSVTTGTNTEAFFGQGTRLTVV.

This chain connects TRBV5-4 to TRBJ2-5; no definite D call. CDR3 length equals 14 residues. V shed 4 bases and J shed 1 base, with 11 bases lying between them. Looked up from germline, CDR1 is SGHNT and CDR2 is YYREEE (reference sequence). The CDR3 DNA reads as TGTGCCAGCAGCCCCTGGGCGAGCCAAGAGACCCAGTACTTC. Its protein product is CASSPWASQETQYF.

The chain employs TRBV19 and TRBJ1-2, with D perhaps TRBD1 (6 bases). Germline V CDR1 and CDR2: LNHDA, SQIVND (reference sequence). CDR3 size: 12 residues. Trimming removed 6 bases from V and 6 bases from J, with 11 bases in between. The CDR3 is CASRRDRNGYTF. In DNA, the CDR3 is TGTGCCAGTAGGAGAGACAGGAATGGCTACACCTTC.

The CDR3 DNA sequence: TGTGCCAGCAGCACGGACGGAATAGGAGAGAACACTGAAGCTTTCTTT. As protein: CASSTDGIGENTEAFF. V usage is TRBV5-5 and J usage is TRBJ1-1; D ambiguous. CDR1 is SGHKS, CDR2 YYEKEE, per germline (reference sequence). Trimming removed 4 bases at V and 1 base at J, with 17 bases between. The CDR3 is made up of 16 amino acids.

CDR3 in DNA: TGTGCCAGCTCTCCCTCCGGGACAGGGAATTATCAGCCCCAGCATTTT. As protein: CASSPSGTGNYQPQHF. This chain links TRBV18 with TRBJ1-5; TRBD1 agrees at 9 bases. Germline V lookup: CDR1 KGHSH, CDR2 LQKENI. The CDR3 contains 16 residues. V lost 6 bases and J lost 5; bases outside the gene matches: 11.

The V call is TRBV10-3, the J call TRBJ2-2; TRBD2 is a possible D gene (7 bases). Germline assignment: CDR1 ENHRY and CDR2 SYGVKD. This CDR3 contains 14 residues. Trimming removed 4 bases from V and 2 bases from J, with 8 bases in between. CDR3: CAISGGGNTGELFF. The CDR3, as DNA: TGTGCCATCAGTGGGGGGGGCAACACCGGGGAGCTGTTTTTT.

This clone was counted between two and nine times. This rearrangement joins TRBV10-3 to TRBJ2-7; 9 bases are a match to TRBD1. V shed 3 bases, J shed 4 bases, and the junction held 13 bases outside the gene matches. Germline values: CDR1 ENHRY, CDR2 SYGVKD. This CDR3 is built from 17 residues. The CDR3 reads CAISDPNQPGTGYEQYF. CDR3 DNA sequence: TGTGCCATCAGTGACCCGAACCAACCCGGGACAGGGTACGAGCAGTACTTC.

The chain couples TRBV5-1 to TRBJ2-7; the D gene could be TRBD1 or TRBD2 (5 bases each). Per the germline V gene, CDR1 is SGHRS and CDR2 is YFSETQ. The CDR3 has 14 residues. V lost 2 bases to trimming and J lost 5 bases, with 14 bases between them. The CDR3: CASSFGASTDEQYF. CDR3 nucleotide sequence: TGCGCCAGCAGCTTCGGGGCCTCGACCGACGAGCAGTACTTC.

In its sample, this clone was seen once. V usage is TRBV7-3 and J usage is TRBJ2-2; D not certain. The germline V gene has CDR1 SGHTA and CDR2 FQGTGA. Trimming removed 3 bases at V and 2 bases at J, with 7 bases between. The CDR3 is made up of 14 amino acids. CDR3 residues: CASSFVGNTGELFF. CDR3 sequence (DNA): TGTGCCAGCAGCTTTGTAGGAAACACCGGGGAGCTGTTTTTT.

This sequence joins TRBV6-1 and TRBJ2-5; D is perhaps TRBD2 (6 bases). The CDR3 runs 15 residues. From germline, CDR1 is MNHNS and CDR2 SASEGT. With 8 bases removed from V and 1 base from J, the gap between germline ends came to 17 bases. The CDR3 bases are TGTGCCAGCGCTCAACAAGGAGGGATCCAAGAGACCCAGTACTTC. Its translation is CASAQQGGIQETQYF.

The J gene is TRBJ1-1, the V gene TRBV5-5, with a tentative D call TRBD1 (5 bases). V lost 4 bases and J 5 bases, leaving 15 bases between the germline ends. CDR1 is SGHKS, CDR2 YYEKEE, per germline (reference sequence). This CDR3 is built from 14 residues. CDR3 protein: CASSLGTVGTEAFF. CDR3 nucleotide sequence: TGTGCCAGCAGCCTGGGGACGGTGGGGACTGAAGCTTTCTTT.

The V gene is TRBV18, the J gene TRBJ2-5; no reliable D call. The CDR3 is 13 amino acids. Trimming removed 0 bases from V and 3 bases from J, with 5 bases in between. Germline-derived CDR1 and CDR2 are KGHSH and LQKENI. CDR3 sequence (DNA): TGTGCCAGCTCACCACCTGGGGAAGAGACCCAGTACTTC. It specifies CASSPPGEETQYF.